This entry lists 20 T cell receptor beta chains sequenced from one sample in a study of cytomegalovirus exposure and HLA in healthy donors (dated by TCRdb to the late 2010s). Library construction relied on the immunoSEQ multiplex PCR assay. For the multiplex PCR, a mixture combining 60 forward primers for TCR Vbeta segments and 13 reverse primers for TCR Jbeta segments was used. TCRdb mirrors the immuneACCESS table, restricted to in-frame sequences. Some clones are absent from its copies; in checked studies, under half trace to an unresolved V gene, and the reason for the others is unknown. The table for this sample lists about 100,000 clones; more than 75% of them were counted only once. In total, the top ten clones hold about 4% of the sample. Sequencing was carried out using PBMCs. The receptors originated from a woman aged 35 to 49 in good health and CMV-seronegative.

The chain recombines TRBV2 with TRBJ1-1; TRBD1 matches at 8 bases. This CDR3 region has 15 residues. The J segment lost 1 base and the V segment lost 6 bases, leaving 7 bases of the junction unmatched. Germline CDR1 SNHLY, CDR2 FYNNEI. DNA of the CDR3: TGTGCCAGCAGCCGACAGGGGAAGGGGAACACTGAAGCTTTCTTT. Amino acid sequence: CASSRQGKGNTEAFF.

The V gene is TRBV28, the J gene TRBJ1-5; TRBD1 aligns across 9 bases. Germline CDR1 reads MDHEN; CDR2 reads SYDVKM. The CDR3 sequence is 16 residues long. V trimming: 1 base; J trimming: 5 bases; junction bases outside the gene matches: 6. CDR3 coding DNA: TGTGCCAGCAGTTTATTAGGACAGGGGATGTATCAGCCCCAGCATTTT. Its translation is CASSLLGQGMYQPQHF.

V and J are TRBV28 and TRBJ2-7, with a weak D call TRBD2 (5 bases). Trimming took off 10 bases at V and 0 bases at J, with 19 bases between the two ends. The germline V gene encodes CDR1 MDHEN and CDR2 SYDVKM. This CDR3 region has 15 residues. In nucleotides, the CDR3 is TGTGCCACTACCCCGGGGAGCCAGAGCTCCTACGAGCAGTACTTC. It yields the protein CATTPGSQSSYEQYF.

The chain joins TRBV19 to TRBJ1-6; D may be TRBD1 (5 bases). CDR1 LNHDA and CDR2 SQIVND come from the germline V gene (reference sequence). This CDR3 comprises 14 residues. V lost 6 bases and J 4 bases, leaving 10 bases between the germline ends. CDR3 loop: CASSFSGYNSPLHF. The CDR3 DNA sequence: TGTGCCAGTAGCTTCTCAGGGTATAATTCACCCCTCCACTTT.

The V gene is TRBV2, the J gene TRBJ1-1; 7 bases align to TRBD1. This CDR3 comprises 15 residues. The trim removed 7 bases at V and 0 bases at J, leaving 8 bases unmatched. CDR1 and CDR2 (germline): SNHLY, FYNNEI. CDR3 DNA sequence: TGTGCCAGCACTAGCACGGGACAGATGAACACTGAAGCTTTCTTT. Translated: CASTSTGQMNTEAFF.

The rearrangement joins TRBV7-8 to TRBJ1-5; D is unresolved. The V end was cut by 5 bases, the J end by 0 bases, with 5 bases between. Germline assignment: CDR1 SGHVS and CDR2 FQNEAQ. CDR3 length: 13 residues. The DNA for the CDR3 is TGTGCCAGCAGCGTTTATAGCAATCAGCCCCAGCATTTT. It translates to CASSVYSNQPQHF. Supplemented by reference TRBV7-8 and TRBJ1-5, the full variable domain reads GAGVSQSPRYKVAKRGQDVALRCDPISGHVSLFWYQQALGQGPEFLTYFQNEAQLDKSGLPSDRFFAERPEGSVSTLKIQRTQQEDSAVYLCASSVYSNQPQHFGDGTRLSIL.

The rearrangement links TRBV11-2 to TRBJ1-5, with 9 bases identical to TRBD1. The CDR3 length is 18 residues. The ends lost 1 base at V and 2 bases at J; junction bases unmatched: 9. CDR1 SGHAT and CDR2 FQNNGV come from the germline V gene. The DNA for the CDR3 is TGTGCCAGCAGCTTAGGGCCGGGACAGGGATCTGGCAATCAGCCCCAGCATTTT. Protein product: CASSLGPGQGSGNQPQHF.

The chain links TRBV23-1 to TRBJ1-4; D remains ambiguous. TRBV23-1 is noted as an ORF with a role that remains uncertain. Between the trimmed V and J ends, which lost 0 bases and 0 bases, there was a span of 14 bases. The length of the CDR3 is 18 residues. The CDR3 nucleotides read TGCGCCAGCAGTCAATCGTGGCGGGCGGAAGCAACTAATGAAAAACTGTTTTTT. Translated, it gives CASSQSWRAEATNEKLFF.

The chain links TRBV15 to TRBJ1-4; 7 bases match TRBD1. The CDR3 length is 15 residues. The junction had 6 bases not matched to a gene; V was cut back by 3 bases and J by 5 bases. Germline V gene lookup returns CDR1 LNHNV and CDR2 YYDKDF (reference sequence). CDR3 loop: CATSRHRGSNEKLFF. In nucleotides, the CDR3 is TGTGCCACCAGCAGGCACAGGGGAAGCAATGAAAAACTGTTTTTT.

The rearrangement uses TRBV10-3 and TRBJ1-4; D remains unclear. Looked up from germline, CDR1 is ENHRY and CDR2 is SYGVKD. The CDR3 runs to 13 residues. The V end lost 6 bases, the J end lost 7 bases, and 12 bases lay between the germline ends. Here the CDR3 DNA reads TGTGCCATCAGCGACACCCCCGGTGAAAAACTGTTTTTT. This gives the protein CAISDTPGEKLFF.

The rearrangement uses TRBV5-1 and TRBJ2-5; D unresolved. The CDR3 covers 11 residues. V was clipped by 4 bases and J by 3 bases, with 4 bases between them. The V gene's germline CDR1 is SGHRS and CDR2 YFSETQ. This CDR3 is CASSEEETQYF. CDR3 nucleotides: TGCGCCAGCAGCGAGGAAGAGACCCAGTACTTC.

The chain's CDR3 is CAISPTSLRSYEQYF. CDR3 sequence (DNA): TGTGCCATCAGTCCGACTAGTCTAAGGTCATACGAGCAGTACTTC. The chain uses TRBV10-3 and TRBJ2-7, with D possibly TRBD2 on 6 matching bases. The CDR3 extends over 15 amino acids. Germline lookup yields CDR1 ENHRY and CDR2 SYGVKD. Trimming pared 5 bases from V and 4 bases from J, leaving 18 bases between.

The CDR3, as DNA: TGTGCCAGCAGCTTATTCTTAAGGACTAGCGGGCTTTACAATGAGCAGTTCTTC. This codes for CASSLFLRTSGLYNEQFF. The chain carries TRBV5-8 and TRBJ2-1, with 11 bases fitting TRBD2. The germline CDR1 and CDR2 sequences are SGHTS and YDEGEE. The junction had 11 bases not matched to a gene; V was cut back by 2 bases and J by 4 bases. The CDR3 spans 18 residues. Together with reference TRBV5-8 and TRBJ2-1, the CDR3 gives the full variable domain: EAGVTQSPTHLIKTRGQQATLRCSPISGHTSVYWYQQALGLGLQFLLWYDEGEERNRGNFPPRFSGRQFPNYSSELNVNALELEDSALYLCASSLFLRTSGLYNEQFFGPGTRLTVL.

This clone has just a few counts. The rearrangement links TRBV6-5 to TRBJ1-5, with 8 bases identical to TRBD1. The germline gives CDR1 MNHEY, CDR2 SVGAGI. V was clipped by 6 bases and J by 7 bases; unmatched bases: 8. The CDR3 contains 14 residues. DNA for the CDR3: TGTGCCAGCAGCCCGGGACAGGCTATACAGCCCCAGCATTTT. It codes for CASSPGQAIQPQHF.

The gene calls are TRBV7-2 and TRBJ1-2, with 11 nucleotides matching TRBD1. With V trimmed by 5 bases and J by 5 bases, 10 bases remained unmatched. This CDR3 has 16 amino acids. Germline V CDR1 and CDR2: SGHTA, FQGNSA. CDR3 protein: CASSPASGTGGYGYTF. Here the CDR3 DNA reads TGTGCCAGCAGCCCAGCTTCCGGGACAGGGGGGTATGGCTACACCTTC.

CDR3 nucleotides: TGTGCCAGCACCACAGACAGAAACACTGAAGCTTTCTTT. Residues: CASTTDRNTEAFF. V and J are TRBV2 and TRBJ1-1, with D tentatively TRBD1 (5 bases). The CDR3 has 13 residues. V was cut by 7 bases and J by 2 bases, with 11 bases left in between. Germline CDR1 is SNHLY and CDR2 is FYNNEI.

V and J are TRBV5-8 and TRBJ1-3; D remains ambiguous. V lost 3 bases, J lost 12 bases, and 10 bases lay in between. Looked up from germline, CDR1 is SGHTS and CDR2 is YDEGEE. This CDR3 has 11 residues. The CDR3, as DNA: TGTGCCAGCAGCTCGACACCGGTCATATATTTT. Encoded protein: CASSSTPVIYF.

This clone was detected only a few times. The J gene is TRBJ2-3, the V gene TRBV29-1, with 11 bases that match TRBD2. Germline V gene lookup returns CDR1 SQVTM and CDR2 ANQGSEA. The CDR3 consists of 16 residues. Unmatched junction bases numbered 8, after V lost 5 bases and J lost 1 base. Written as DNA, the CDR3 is TGCAGCGTTCGCCCCCTGACTAGCGGGGGCACAGATACGCAGTATTTT. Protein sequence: CSVRPLTSGGTDTQYF.

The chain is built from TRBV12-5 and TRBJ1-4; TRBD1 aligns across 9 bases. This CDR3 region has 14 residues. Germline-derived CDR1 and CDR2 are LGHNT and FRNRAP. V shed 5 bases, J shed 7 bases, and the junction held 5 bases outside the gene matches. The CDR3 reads CASGTGTGSEKLFF. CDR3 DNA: TGTGCTAGTGGTACCGGGACAGGGAGTGAAAAACTGTTTTTT.

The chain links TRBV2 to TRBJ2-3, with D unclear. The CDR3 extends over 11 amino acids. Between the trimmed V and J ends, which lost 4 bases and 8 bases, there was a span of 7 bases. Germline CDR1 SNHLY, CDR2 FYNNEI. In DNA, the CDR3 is TGTGCCAGCAGTGCCGCCGGTACGCAGTATTTT. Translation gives CASSAAGTQYF.